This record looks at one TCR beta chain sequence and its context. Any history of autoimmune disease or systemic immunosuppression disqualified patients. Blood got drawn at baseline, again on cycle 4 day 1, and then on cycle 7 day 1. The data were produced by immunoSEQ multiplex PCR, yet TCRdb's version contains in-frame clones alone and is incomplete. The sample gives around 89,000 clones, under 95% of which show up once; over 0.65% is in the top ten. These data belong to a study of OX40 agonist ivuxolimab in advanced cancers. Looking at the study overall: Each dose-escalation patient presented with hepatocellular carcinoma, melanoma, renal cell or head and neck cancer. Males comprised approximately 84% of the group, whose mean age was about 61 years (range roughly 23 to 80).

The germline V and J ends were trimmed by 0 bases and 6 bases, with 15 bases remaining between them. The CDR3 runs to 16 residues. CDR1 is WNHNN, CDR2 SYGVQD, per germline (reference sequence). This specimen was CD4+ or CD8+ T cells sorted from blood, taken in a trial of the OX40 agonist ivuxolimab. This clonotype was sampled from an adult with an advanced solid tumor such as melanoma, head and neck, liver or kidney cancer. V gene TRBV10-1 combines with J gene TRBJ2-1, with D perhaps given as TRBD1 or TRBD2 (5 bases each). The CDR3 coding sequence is TGCGCCAGCAGTGAGTCGAATCTAGCTGGGGCCAATGAGCAGTTCTTC. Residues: CASSESNLAGANEQFF.